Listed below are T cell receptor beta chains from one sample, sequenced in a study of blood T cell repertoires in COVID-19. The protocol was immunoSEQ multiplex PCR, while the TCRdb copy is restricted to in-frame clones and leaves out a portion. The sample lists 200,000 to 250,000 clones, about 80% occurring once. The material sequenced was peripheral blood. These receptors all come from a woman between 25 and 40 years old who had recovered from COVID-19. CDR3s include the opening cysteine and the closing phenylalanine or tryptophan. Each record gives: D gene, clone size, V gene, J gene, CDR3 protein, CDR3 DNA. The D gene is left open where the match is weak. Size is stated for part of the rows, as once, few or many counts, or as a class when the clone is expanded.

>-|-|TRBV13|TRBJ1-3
CASLIRQSSGNTIYF
TGTGCCAGTTTAATAAGACAGAGCTCTGGAAACACCATATATTTT
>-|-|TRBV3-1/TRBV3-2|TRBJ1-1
CASSQVGVPGATSEAFF
TGTGCCAGCAGCCAAGTCGGGGTCCCAGGGGCCACCTCCGAAGCTTTCTTT
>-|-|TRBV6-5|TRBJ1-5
CASSYSRGQDQPQHF
TGTGCCAGCAGTTACTCACGCGGGCAGGATCAGCCCCAGCATTTT
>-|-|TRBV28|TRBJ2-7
CASSFPSPSRGPSSYEQYF
TGTGCCAGCAGTTTTCCCTCCCCCTCTAGAGGGCCCAGCTCCTACGAGCAGTACTTC
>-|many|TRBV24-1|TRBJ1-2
CATSEGGDYGYTF
TGTGCCACCAGTGAGGGAGGCGACTATGGCTACACCTTC
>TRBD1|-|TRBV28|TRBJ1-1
CASFDRGRFEAFF
TGTGCCAGCTTTGACAGGGGCAGATTTGAAGCTTTCTTT
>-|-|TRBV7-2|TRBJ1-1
CASSLVAGNTEAFF
TGTGCCAGCAGCTTAGTAGCCGGGAACACTGAAGCTTTCTTT
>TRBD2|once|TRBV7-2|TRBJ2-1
CASSLVFGGAVYNEQFF
TGTGCCAGCAGCTTAGTGTTCGGGGGGGCGGTCTACAATGAGCAGTTCTTC
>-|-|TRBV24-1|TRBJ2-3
CATSDSRTNTQYF
TGTGCCACCAGTGATTCTCGGACAAATACGCAGTATTTT
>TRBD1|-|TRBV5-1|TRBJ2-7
CASSFQGASEQYF
TGCGCCAGCAGCTTTCAGGGGGCGTCCGAGCAGTACTTC
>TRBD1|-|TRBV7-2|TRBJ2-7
CASSVTGTDPHEQYF
TGTGCCAGCAGCGTTACCGGGACAGATCCTCACGAGCAGTACTTC
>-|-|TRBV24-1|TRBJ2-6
CATSDRPTVSGANVLTF
TGTGCCACCAGTGATCGACCGACAGTCTCTGGGGCCAACGTCCTGACTTTC
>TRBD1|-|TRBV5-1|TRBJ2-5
CASSWGSGTGDYQETQYF
TGCGCCAGCAGCTGGGGCTCCGGGACAGGGGATTACCAAGAGACCCAGTACTTC
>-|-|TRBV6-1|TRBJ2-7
CASSENSHYERDF
TGTGCCAGCAGTGAAAACAGCCACTACGAGAGGGACTTC
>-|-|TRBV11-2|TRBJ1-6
CASSLGRPLHF
TGTGCCAGCAGCTTAGGGAGACCCCTCCACTTT
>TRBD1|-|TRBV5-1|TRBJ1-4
CASSLEGADEKLFF
TGCGCCAGCAGCTTGGAGGGGGCGGATGAAAAACTGTTTTTT
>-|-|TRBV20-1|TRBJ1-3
CSARQVQIIYF
TGCAGTGCTAGACAGGTCCAGATCATATATTTT
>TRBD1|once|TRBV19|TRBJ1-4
CASSSLGGQGNKNEKLFF
TGTGCCAGTAGTTCCCTGGGGGGACAGGGGAATAAGAATGAAAAACTGTTTTTT
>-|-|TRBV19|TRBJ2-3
CASSSGPFDTQYF
TGTGCCAGTAGTTCGGGTCCATTCGATACGCAGTATTTT
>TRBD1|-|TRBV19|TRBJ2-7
CASSMGTGGYEQYF
TGTGCCAGTAGTATGGGGACAGGGGGCTACGAGCAGTACTTC
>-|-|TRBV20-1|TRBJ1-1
CSARGSTEAFF
TGCAGTGCTAGGGGGAGCACTGAAGCTTTCTTT
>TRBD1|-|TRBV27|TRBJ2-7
CASSTDRVSYEQYF
TGTGCCAGCAGTACTGACAGGGTCTCCTACGAGCAGTACTTC
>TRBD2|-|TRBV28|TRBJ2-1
CASSPPGLAGWSSYNEQFF
TGTGCCAGCAGTCCCCCGGGACTAGCGGGATGGAGCTCCTACAATGAGCAGTTCTTC
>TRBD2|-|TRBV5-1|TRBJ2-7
CASSGGVPYEQYF
TGCGCCAGCAGCGGGGGGGTCCCCTACGAGCAGTACTTC
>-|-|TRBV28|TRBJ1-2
CATVSQGGWAYGYTF
TGTGCCACCGTTTCCCAAGGGGGTTGGGCCTATGGCTACACCTTC
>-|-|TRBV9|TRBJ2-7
CAIQGGAVFPHEQYF
TGTGCCATCCAAGGGGGGGCGGTCTTCCCCCACGAGCAGTACTTC
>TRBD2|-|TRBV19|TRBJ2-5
CASSIAASGRETQYF
TGTGCCAGTAGTATAGCGGCTAGCGGGAGGGAGACCCAGTACTTC
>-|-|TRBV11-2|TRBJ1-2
CASSGTNYGYTF
TGTGCCAGCAGCGGCACAAACTATGGCTACACCTTC